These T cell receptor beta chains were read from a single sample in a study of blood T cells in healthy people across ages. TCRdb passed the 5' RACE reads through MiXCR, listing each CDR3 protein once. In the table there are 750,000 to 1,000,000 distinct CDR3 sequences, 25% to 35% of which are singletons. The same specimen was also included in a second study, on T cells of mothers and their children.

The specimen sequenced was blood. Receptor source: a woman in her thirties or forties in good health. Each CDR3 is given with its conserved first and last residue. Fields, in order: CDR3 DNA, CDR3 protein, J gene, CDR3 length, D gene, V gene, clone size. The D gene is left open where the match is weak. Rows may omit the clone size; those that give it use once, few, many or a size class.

DNA: TGTGCCAGCAGCGTGTCGGGACGGGGTGACACAGATACGCAGTATTTT; CDR3: CASSVSGRGDTDTQYF; J: TRBJ2-3; length: 16; D: NA; V: TRBV9; size: once
DNA: TGTGCCAGCAGCCAAGACGTCCAGGGCCCCCGGGAGACCCAGTACTTC; CDR3: CASSQDVQGPRETQYF; J: TRBJ2-5; length: 16; D: NA; V: TRBV4-2; size: many
DNA: TGTGCCAGCAGTTTCGACATAACGAGAGCCGATGCGGAGTATTTT; CDR3: CASSFDITRADAEYF; J: TRBJ2-3; length: 15; D: NA; V: TRBV12-3/TRBV12-4; size: NA
DNA: TGCGCCAGCAGCTTGGATGGGCGGGCGGGGGAGACCCAGTACTTC; CDR3: CASSLDGRAGETQYF; J: TRBJ2-5; length: 15; D: NA; V: TRBV5-1; size: once
DNA: TGTGCCAGCAGCGCCGCGGGGGGACTAGGGGGGTACGAGCAGTACTTC; CDR3: CASSAAGGLGGYEQYF; J: TRBJ2-7; length: 16; D: TRBD2; V: TRBV5-6; size: few
DNA: TGCGCCAGCAGCCCCACCATCTCGGCGAACACTGAAGCTTTCTTT; CDR3: CASSPTISANTEAFF; J: TRBJ1-1; length: 15; D: NA; V: TRBV5-1; size: NA
DNA: TGTGCCAGCAAAGAACACAGGTCCTCAGTAGGTGAAGCTTTCTTT; CDR3: CASKEHRSSVGEAFF; J: TRBJ1-1; length: 15; D: NA; V: TRBV27; size: NA
DNA: TGTGCCAGCAGGAGCCTAAAGACTCGCCCTGAAGCTTTCTTT; CDR3: CASRSLKTRPEAFF; J: TRBJ1-1; length: 14; D: NA; V: TRBV2; size: NA
DNA: TGTGCCAGCAGTCAGGACGGCCGACCATACTATGGCTACACCTTC; CDR3: CASSQDGRPYYGYTF; J: TRBJ1-2; length: 15; D: NA; V: TRBV5-6; size: many
DNA: TGTGCCAGCAGCAAAGGACCCGACACAGATACGCAGTATTTT; CDR3: CASSKGPDTDTQYF; J: TRBJ2-3; length: 14; D: NA; V: TRBV2; size: many
DNA: TGTGCTAGTGGGGCGGGACAGGGAGCCAAAGACATTCAGTACTTC; CDR3: CASGAGQGAKDIQYF; J: TRBJ2-4; length: 15; D: TRBD1; V: TRBV12-5; size: NA
DNA: TGTGCCATCTGGTGGGGGGCTACAGATACGCAGTATTTT; CDR3: CAIWWGATDTQYF; J: TRBJ2-3; length: 13; D: NA; V: TRBV24-1; size: many
DNA: TGTGCCAGCAGCTTAGAGCGGGGTCGGTCCTACAATGAGCAGTTCTTC; CDR3: CASSLERGRSYNEQFF; J: TRBJ2-1; length: 16; D: TRBD2; V: TRBV13; size: NA
DNA: TGTGCCAGCAGCTCGCAGGGGGCGGTTGGTGAAAAACTGTTTTTT; CDR3: CASSSQGAVGEKLFF; J: TRBJ1-4; length: 15; D: TRBD1; V: TRBV5-5; size: NA
DNA: TGTGCCAGCAGCTTAGTGGGGACTAGCTCTGGGGCCAACGTCCTGACTTTC; CDR3: CASSLVGTSSGANVLTF; J: TRBJ2-6; length: 17; D: TRBD2; V: TRBV7-2; size: few
DNA: TGCGCCACACGGCCGAGGGACAGGGGTTCCGATACGCAGTATTTT; CDR3: CATRPRDRGSDTQYF; J: TRBJ2-3; length: 15; D: TRBD1; V: TRBV5-1; size: NA
DNA: TGTGCCAGCAGCGTACCTACAGGGCTCTCTGGAAACACCATATATTTT; CDR3: CASSVPTGLSGNTIYF; J: TRBJ1-3; length: 16; D: NA; V: TRBV7-2; size: few
DNA: TGTGCCAGCAGCCCCCAAGGCAGGCTAGGCTACGAGCAGTACTTC; CDR3: CASSPQGRLGYEQYF; J: TRBJ2-7; length: 15; D: NA; V: TRBV7-9; size: many
DNA: TGTGCCAGCAGCGCTAGTGACGGAAACTATGGCTACACCTTC; CDR3: CASSASDGNYGYTF; J: TRBJ1-2; length: 14; D: NA; V: TRBV9; size: few
DNA: TGTGCCAGCAGCTTAGTGGGGCCGGTTAGCGGCTACACCTTC; CDR3: CASSLVGPVSGYTF; J: TRBJ1-2; length: 14; D: NA; V: TRBV7-8; size: NA
DNA: TGTGCCAGCAGCTTAGCGCCACAGAGGGGTGGTGGCTACACCTTC; CDR3: CASSLAPQRGGGYTF; J: TRBJ1-2; length: 15; D: NA; V: TRBV7-2; size: NA
DNA: TGTGCCAGCAGTTTATTTTCAGGGATGTCCAAAAACATTCAGTACTTC; CDR3: CASSLFSGMSKNIQYF; J: TRBJ2-4; length: 16; D: NA; V: TRBV28; size: NA
DNA: TGCAGTGCTAGCCCGGGAGGACACACAGATACGCAGTATTTT; CDR3: CSASPGGHTDTQYF; J: TRBJ2-3; length: 14; D: TRBD2; V: TRBV20-1; size: NA
DNA: TGTGCCAGCTGCCGGGACAGAGGGAATTACAATGAGCAGTTCTTC; CDR3: CASCRDRGNYNEQFF; J: TRBJ2-1; length: 15; D: TRBD1; V: TRBV7-9; size: NA
DNA: TGTGCCAGCAGCCAAGGTTGGCGAGGGAACAATGAGCAGTTCTTC; CDR3: CASSQGWRGNNEQFF; J: TRBJ2-1; length: 15; D: NA; V: TRBV3-1; size: NA
DNA: TGCAGTGCTAGAGCTGGGGGAGACTATGGCTACACCTTC; CDR3: CSARAGGDYGYTF; J: TRBJ1-2; length: 13; D: NA; V: TRBV20-1; size: NA
DNA: TGCGCCAGCTCCGGACAGGGTGTTGTTAATGAAAAACTGTTTTTT; CDR3: CASSGQGVVNEKLFF; J: TRBJ1-4; length: 15; D: TRBD1; V: TRBV5-1; size: NA
DNA: TGCAGCCTCAGGGACGGTACTTCCTATGGCTACACCTTC; CDR3: CSLRDGTSYGYTF; J: TRBJ1-2; length: 13; D: NA; V: TRBV29-1; size: many
DNA: TGTGCTAGTCAGACCGATCGGACTGAAGCTTTCTTT; CDR3: CASQTDRTEAFF; J: TRBJ1-1; length: 12; D: NA; V: TRBV12-5; size: NA
DNA: TGCAGCGTTGAAGACCTCCTTTCTAGCGGGGGGGTTAACAATGAGCAGTTCTTC; CDR3: CSVEDLLSSGGVNNEQFF; J: TRBJ2-1; length: 18; D: TRBD2; V: TRBV29-1; size: NA
DNA: TGTGCTAGCAGCTTAAACGCGGGACAAGAGGAGACCCAGTACTTC; CDR3: CASSLNAGQEETQYF; J: TRBJ2-5; length: 15; D: NA; V: TRBV7-7; size: many